The source of this TCR beta chain is a study of cytomegalovirus exposure and HLA in healthy donors. Study overall: Within the Caucasian-associated ancestry cluster were 65% to 85% of the 300 to 450 genotyped donors. Study-level findings and limits: Researchers reported that a few CMV-associated chains were confirmed in vitro as CMV antigen-specific. TCR association rates varied by HLA locus in a later analysis, with DRB1 highest and HLA-C lowest.

Points on this clone: The antigen is unknown.

Germline V gene lookup returns CDR1 SGHNT and CDR2 YYREEE (reference sequence). This CDR3 has 15 amino acids. Trimming shortened V by 1 base and J by 1 base, and 11 bases separated the two germline ends. It was with 60 Vbeta and 13 Jbeta primers that the PCR ran. Using immunoSEQ multiplex PCR, the repertoire was profiled, and TCRdb retains in-frame clones only, with some absent. This sample yields under 200,000 clones, of which around four fifths are seen a single time; around 1.9% belongs to the top ten. The receptor's source is a man between 18 and 29 years old in good health and CMV-seronegative. V is TRBV5-4 and J is TRBJ2-5; a weak D match, TRBD1 (5 bases). The sequenced sample consisted of PBMCs. The CDR3 reads CASSLSSGSQETQYF. CDR3 DNA sequence: TGTGCCAGCAGCTTGTCGTCAGGGTCCCAAGAGACCCAGTACTTC.